Below are 3 T cell receptor beta chains sequenced from a single sample in a study of identical twins. TCRdb independently ran MiXCR on the 5' RACE reads; one entry per CDR3 protein. The sample includes approximately 230,000 distinct CDR3 sequences, 6.5% of them seen just once. The same sample was also used in a study of T cells expressing NK-cell markers.

The sample consisted of CD8+ T cells sorted from blood. Every receptor here comes from a woman under 30 in good health.

This clonotype was recorded a few times. This chain joins TRBV5-6 and TRBJ2-1, with 11 bases identical to TRBD2. The V segment lost 4 bases and the J segment 0 bases; nucleotides outside the gene matches: 9. The CDR3 has 18 residues. Germline CDR1 is SGHDT and CDR2 is YYEEEE. For the CDR3, the DNA is TGTGCCAGCAGCCCGGGTAGCGGGGGGGTAAGCTCCTACAATGAGCAGTTCTTC. Its protein product is CASSPGSGGVSSYNEQFF.

The chain employs TRBV7-8 and TRBJ2-1, with TRBD1 as a possible D gene (6 bases). The CDR3 contains 14 residues. Germline CDR1 is SGHVS and CDR2 is FQNEAQ. V shed 6 bases and J shed 4 bases, with 13 bases lying between them. CDR3 region: CASRQDSLYNEQFF. In nucleotides, the CDR3 is TGTGCCAGCAGACAGGACAGTCTTTACAATGAGCAGTTCTTC.

V is TRBV20-1 and J is TRBJ2-3; unclear D gene. The CDR3 is made up of 15 amino acids. Looked up from germline, CDR1 is DFQATT and CDR2 is SNEGSKA (reference sequence). The V and J ends lost 1 base and 10 bases respectively, with 21 bases between them. The CDR3 is CSARGLRSGASPQYF. CDR3 DNA: TGCAGTGCTAGAGGTCTCCGGTCGGGTGCAAGTCCGCAGTATTTT.